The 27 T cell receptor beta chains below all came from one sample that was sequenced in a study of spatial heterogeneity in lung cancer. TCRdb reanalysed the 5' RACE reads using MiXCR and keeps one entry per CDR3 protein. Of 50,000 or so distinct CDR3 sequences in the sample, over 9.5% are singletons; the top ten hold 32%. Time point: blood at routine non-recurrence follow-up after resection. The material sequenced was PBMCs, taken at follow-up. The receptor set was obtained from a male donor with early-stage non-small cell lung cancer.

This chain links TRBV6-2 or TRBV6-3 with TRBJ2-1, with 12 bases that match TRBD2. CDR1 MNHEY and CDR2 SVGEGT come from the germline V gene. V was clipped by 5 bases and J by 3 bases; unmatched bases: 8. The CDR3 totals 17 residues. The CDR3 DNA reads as TGTGCCAGCAGTAGGTCGACTAGCGGGGGCCGCTACAATGAGCAGTTCTTC. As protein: CASSRSTSGGRYNEQFF.

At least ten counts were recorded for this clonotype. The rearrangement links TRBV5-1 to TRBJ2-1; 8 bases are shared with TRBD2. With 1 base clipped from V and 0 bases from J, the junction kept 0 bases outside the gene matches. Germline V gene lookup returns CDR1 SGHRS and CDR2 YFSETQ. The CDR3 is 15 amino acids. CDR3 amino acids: CASSLTSGSYNEQFF. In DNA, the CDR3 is TGCGCCAGCAGCTTGACTAGCGGCTCCTACAATGAGCAGTTCTTC.

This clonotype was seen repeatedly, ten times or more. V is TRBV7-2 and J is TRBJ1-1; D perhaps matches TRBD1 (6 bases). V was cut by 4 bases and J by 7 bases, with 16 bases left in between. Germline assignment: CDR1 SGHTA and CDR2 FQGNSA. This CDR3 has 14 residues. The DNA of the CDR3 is TGTGCCAGCAGCTCGGGACAAAGAACAGGTGAAGCTTTCTTT. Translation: CASSSGQRTGEAFF.

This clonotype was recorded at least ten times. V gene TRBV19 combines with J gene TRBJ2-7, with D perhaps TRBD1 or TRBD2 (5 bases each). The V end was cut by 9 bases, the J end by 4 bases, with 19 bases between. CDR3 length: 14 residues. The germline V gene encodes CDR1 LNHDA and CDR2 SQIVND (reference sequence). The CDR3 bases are TGTGCCAGCGAGGCCCGTCCCGGGGCGTACGAGCAGTACTTC. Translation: CASEARPGAYEQYF.

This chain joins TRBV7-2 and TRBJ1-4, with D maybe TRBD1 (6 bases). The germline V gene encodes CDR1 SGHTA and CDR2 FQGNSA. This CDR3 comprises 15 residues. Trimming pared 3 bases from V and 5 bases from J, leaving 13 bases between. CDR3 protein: CASSFSGTINEKLFF. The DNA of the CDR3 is TGTGCCAGCAGCTTCTCCGGGACAATAAATGAAAAACTGTTTTTT.

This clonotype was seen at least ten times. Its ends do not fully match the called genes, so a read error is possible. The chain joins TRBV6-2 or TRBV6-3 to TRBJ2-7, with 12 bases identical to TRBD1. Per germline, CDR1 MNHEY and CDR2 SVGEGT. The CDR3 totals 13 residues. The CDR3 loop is CASSIRDRGRPSF. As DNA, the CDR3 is TGTGCCAGCAGCATCCGGGACAGGGGGCGCCCCAGTTTC.

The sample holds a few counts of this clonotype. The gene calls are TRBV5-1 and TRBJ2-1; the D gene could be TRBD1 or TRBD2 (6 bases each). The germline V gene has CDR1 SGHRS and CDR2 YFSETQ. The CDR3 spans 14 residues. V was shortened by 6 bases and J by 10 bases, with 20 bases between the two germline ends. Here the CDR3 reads CASTVGGGIGEQFF. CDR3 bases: TGCGCCAGCACCGTGGGGGGCGGTATAGGCGAGCAGTTCTTC. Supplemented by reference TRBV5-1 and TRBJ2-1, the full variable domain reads KAGVTQTPRYLIKTRGQQVTLSCSPISGHRSVSWYQQTPGQGLQFLFEYFSETQRNKGNFPGRFSGRQFSNSRSEMNVSTLELGDSALYLCASTVGGGIGEQFFGPGTRLTVL.

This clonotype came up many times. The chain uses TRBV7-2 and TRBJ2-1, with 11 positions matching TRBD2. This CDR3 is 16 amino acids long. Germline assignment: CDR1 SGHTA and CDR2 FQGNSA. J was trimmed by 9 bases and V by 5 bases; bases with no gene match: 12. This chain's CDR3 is CASSPRSGTSGTEQFF. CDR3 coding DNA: TGTGCCAGCAGCCCCCGCTCCGGGACTAGCGGCACTGAGCAGTTCTTC.

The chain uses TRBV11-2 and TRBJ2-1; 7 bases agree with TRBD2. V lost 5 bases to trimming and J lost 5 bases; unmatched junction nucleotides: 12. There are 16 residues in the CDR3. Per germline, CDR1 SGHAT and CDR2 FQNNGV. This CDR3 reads CASSTRLAIPNNEQFF. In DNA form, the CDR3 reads TGTGCCAGCAGCACGCGACTAGCAATTCCGAACAATGAGCAGTTCTTC.

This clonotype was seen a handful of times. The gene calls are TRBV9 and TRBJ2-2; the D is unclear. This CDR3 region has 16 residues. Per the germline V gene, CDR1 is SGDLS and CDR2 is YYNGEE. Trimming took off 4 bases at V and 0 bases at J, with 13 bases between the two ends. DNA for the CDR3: TGTGCCAGCAGCCTCCGGGCCGGCTCGAACACCGGGGAGCTGTTTTTT. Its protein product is CASSLRAGSNTGELFF.

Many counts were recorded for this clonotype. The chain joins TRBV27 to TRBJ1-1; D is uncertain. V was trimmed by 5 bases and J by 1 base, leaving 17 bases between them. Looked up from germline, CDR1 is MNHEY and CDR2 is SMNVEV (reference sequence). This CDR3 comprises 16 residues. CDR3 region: CASSHILNRRNTEAFF. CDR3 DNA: TGTGCCAGCAGTCACATTTTAAATAGGAGGAACACTGAAGCTTTCTTT.

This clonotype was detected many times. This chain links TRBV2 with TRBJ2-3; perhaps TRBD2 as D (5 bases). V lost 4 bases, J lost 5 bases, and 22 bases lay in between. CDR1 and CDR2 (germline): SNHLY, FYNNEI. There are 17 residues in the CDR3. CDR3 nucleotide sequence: TGTGCCAGCAGTGCAACCACTACGGACTCGCTTGGAGATACGCAGTATTTT. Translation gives CASSATTTDSLGDTQYF.

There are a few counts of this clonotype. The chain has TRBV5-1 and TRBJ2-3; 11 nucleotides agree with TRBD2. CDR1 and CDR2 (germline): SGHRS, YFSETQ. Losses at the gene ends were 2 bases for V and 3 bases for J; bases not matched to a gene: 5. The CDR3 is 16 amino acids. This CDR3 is CASSFVAGGPTDTQYF. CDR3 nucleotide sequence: TGCGCCAGCAGCTTTGTAGCGGGGGGGCCGACAGATACGCAGTATTTT.

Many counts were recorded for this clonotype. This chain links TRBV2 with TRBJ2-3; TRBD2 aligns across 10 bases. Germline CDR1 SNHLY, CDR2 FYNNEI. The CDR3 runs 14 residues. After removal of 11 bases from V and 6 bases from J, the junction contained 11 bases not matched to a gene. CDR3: CASSGREFLDTQYF. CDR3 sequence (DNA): TGTGCCTCCAGCGGGAGGGAATTTTTGGATACGCAGTATTTT.

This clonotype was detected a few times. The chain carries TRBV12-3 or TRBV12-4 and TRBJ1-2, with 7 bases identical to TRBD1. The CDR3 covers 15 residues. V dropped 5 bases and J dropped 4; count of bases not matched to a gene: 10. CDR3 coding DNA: TGTGCCAGCAGTCCGGGGACAGTCAATGCCTATGGCTACACCTTC. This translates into CASSPGTVNAYGYTF.

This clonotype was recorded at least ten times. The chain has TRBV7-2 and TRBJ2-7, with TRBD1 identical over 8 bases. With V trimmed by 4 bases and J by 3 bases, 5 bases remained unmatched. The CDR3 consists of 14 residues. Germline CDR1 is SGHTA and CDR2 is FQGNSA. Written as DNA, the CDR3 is TGTGCCAGCAGCTCTCCCGGACAGGGCTACGAGCAGTACTTC. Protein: CASSSPGQGYEQYF.

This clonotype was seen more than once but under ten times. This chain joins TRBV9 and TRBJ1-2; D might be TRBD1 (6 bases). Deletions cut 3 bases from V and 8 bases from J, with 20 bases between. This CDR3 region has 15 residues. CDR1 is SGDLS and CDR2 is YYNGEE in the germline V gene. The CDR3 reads CASSDRDNSRSGYTF. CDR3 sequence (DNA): TGTGCCAGCAGCGACCGGGACAACTCAAGGTCGGGCTACACCTTC.

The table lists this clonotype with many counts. In nucleotides, the CDR3 is TGTGCCAGCCTTAGGACGCGGGACACTGAAGCTTTCTTT. Translated: CASLRTRDTEAFF. J is TRBJ1-1 and V is TRBV6-5; the D is unclear. Deletions cut 8 bases from V and 3 bases from J, with 13 bases between. This CDR3 spans 13 amino acids. Germline V gene data show CDR1 as MNHEY and CDR2 as SVGAGI.

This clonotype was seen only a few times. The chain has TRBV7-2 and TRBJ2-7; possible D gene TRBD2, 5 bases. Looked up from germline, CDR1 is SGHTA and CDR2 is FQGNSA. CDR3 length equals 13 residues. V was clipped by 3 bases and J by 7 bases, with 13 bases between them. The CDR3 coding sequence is TGTGCCAGCAGCTTTGGAGCGTCGGGGGAGCAGTACTTC. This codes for CASSFGASGEQYF.

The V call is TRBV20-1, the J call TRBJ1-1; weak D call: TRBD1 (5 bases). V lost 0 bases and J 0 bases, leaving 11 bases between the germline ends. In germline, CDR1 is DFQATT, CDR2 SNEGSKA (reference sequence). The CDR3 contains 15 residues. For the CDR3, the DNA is TGCAGTGCTAGAGACCCAAAGACAGTGAACACTGAAGCTTTCTTT. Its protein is CSARDPKTVNTEAFF.

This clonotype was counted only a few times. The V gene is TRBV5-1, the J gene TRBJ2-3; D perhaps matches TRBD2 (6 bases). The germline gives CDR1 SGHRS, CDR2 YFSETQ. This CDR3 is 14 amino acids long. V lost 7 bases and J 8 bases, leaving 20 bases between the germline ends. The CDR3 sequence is CASRSGEELITQYF. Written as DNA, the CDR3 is TGCGCCAGCCGGAGTGGGGAGGAACTAATTACGCAGTATTTT.

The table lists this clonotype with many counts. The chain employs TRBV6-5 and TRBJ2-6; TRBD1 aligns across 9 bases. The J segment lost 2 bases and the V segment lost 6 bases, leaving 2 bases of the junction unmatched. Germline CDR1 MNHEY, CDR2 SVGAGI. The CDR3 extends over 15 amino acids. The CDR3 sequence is CASSRQGAGANVLTF. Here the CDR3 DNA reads TGTGCCAGCAGCAGACAGGGGGCTGGGGCCAACGTCCTGACTTTC.

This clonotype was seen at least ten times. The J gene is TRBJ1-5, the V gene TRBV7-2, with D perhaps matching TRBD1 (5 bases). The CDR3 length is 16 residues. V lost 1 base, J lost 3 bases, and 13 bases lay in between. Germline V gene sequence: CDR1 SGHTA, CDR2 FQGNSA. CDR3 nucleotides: TGTGCCAGCAGCTTAGTCAGTCGGGGACTCAATCAGCCCCAGCATTTT. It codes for CASSLVSRGLNQPQHF.

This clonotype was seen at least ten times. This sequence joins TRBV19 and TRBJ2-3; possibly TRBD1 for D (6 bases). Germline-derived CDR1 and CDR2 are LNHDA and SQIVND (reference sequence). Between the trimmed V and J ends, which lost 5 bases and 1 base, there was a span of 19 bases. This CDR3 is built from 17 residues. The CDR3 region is CASSPGTQVRGTDTQYF. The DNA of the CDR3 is TGTGCCAGTAGTCCCGGGACACAGGTCCGAGGCACAGATACGCAGTATTTT. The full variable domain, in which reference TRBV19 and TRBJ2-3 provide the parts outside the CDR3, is DGGITQSPKYLFRKEGQNVTLSCEQNLNHDAMYWYRQDPGQGLRLIYYSQIVNDFQKGDIAEGYSVSREKKESFPLTVTSAQKNPTAFYLCASSPGTQVRGTDTQYFGPGTRLTVL.

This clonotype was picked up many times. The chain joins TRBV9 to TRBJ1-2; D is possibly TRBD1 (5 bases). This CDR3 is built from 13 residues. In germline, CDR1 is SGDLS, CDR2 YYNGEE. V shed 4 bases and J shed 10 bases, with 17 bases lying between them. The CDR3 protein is CASSKGQGRDYTF. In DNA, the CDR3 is TGTGCCAGCAGCAAAGGGCAGGGCCGGGACTACACCTTC.

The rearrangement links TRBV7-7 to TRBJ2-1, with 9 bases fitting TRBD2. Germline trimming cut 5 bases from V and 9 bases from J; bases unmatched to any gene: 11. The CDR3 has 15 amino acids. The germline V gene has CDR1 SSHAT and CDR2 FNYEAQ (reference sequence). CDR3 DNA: TGTGCCAGCAGCCCCCTCGGCGGGGGGGGAGGTGAGCAGTTCTTC. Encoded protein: CASSPLGGGGGEQFF.

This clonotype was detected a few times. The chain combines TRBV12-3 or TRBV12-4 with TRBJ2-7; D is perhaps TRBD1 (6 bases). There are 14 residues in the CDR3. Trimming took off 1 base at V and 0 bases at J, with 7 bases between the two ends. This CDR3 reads CASSLGTASYEQYF. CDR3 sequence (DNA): TGTGCCAGCAGTTTAGGGACAGCCTCCTACGAGCAGTACTTC.